The present entry profiles one T cell receptor (beta chain) with its context. Using immunoSEQ multiplex PCR, the repertoire was profiled, and TCRdb retains in-frame clones only, with some absent. The sample consists of about 320,000 clones, around 90% of them appearing once. The data were obtained in a study of blood T cell repertoires in COVID-19. Germline V gene data show CDR1 as SGDLS and CDR2 as YYNGEE. Trimming left V 3 bases short and J 2 bases short, with 16 bases between. This CDR3 has 16 amino acids. The study recruited people aged 18 to 89 years across roughly 25 US areas. Which cohort a participant joined came from the clinical history participants gave. Symptom resolution, clearance, or two negative PCRs marked the recovered donors of Cohort 3.

Sequenced material: PBMCs or T cells enriched from blood (not recorded which). This TCR derives from a man aged 55 to 70 who had recovered from COVID-19. The chain has TRBV9 and TRBJ2-3, with a possible D match to TRBD1 (5 bases). CDR3 DNA: TGTGCCAGCAGCGAATATCAGGCAGGGCTCACAGATACGCAGTATTTT. This translates into CASSEYQAGLTDTQYF.